A single sample gave rise to the 14 T cell receptor beta chains below, sequenced in a study of identical twins. TCRdb passed the 5' RACE reads through MiXCR, listing each CDR3 protein once. The table lists about 100,000 distinct CDR3 sequences, 5.9% of them singletons. The sample taken for sequencing was memory T cells sorted from blood. These receptors all stem from a woman aged 45-60 years in good health.

This clonotype has at least ten counts. V usage is TRBV20-1 and J usage is TRBJ1-4, with D unclear. V was shortened by 5 bases and J by 3 bases, with 4 bases between the two germline ends. Looked up from germline, CDR1 is DFQATT and CDR2 is SNEGSKA (reference sequence). The CDR3 extends over 11 amino acids. Here the CDR3 reads CSAEANEKLFF. CDR3 DNA: TGCAGTGCTGAGGCTAATGAAAAACTGTTTTTT.

This clonotype has ten or more counts. V usage is TRBV11-2 and J usage is TRBJ2-1; D is tentatively TRBD1 or TRBD2 (5 bases each). Germline V gives CDR1 SGHAT, CDR2 FQNNGV. The CDR3 has 15 amino acids. Trimming stripped 6 bases from V and 7 bases from J, with 19 bases between. The CDR3 here is CASRPGTAYFNEQFF. CDR3 sequence (DNA): TGTGCCAGCAGGCCCGGGACGGCGTATTTTAATGAGCAGTTCTTC.

The V and J genes are TRBV28 and TRBJ2-7; D is possibly TRBD2 (5 bases). This CDR3 region has 12 residues. The V gene's germline CDR1 is MDHEN and CDR2 SYDVKM. The V end was cut by 5 bases, the J end by 2 bases, with 7 bases between. Written as DNA, the CDR3 is TGTGCCAGCAGTAGCGGCCCCTACGAGCAGTACTTC. Amino acids: CASSSGPYEQYF.

This clonotype was observed many times. The rearrangement joins TRBV3-1 to TRBJ2-1; tentative D call: TRBD1 (6 bases). V was pared by 2 bases and J by 9 bases, with 11 bases between. The germline V gene encodes CDR1 LGHDT and CDR2 YNNKEL (reference sequence). This CDR3 spans 13 amino acids. This CDR3 is CASSQLIGGEQFF. DNA for the CDR3: TGTGCCAGCAGCCAACTAATAGGGGGTGAGCAGTTCTTC.

This clonotype was observed many times. This sequence joins TRBV30 and TRBJ2-5, with D possibly matching TRBD2 (6 bases). CDR1 is GTSNPN and CDR2 is SVGIG in the germline V gene (reference sequence). CDR3 length: 15 residues. V dropped 1 base and J dropped 5 bases, with 17 bases sitting between them. CDR3 region: CAWSAPGKGRETQYF. CDR3 bases: TGTGCCTGGAGTGCGCCCGGGAAAGGGAGGGAGACCCAGTACTTC. Drawing the rest from reference TRBV30 and TRBJ2-5, the complete variable domain is SQTIHQWPATLVQPVGSPLSLECTVEGTSNPNLYWYRQAAGRGLQLLFYSVGIGQISSEVPQNLSASRPQDRQFILSSKKLLLSDSGFYLCAWSAPGKGRETQYFGPGTRLLVL.

This clonotype came up a few times. J is TRBJ2-3 and V is TRBV12-3 or TRBV12-4; 11 bases are shared with TRBD2. The trim removed 3 bases at V and 10 bases at J, leaving 9 bases unmatched. The CDR3 loop spans 15 amino acids. The CDR3 nucleotides are TGTGCCAGCAGTTTCGGGACTAGCGGAACAAGGGCGCAGTATTTT. Amino acids: CASSFGTSGTRAQYF.

This clonotype was detected many times. The chain combines TRBV6-5 with TRBJ2-6, with D perhaps given as TRBD1 or TRBD2 (6 bases each). The V and J ends lost 3 bases and 4 bases respectively, with 10 bases between them. CDR3 size: 15 residues. Germline V lookup: CDR1 MNHEY, CDR2 SVGAGI. CDR3 residues: CASSYRGEGANVLTF. The CDR3, as DNA: TGTGCCAGCAGTTATAGGGGGGAGGGGGCCAACGTCCTGACTTTC.

This clonotype was picked up many times. This rearrangement joins TRBV20-1 to TRBJ1-5; TRBD1 agrees at 8 bases. The length of the CDR3 is 14 residues. The germline gives CDR1 DFQATT, CDR2 SNEGSKA (reference sequence). The ends lost 0 bases at V and 4 bases at J; junction bases unmatched: 2. In DNA form, the CDR3 reads TGCAGTGCTAGAGACACAGGGGGAAATCAGCCCCAGCATTTT. Its translation is CSARDTGGNQPQHF.

This clonotype is deemed medium-sized. This rearrangement joins TRBV7-2 to TRBJ1-5, with a weak D call TRBD1 (5 bases). V shed 2 bases and J shed 7 bases, with 9 bases lying between them. CDR1 and CDR2 (germline): SGHTA, FQGNSA. The CDR3 totals 13 residues. The CDR3 loop is CASSLTGAQPQHF. The CDR3 DNA reads as TGTGCCAGCAGCTTAACCGGGGCGCAGCCCCAGCATTTT.

The sample holds many counts of this clonotype. CDR3 in amino acids: CASSQRTAVRDTQYF. CDR3 sequence (DNA): TGTGCCAGCAGCCAGCGGACAGCGGTCCGGGATACGCAGTATTTT. This rearrangement joins TRBV14 to TRBJ2-3; tentative D call: TRBD1 (6 bases). The CDR3 loop spans 15 amino acids. Germline V gene sequence: CDR1 SGHDN, CDR2 FVKESK. Trimming left V 3 bases short and J 6 bases short, with 16 bases between.

V gene TRBV20-1 combines with J gene TRBJ1-1; 7 positions match TRBD1. Germline assignment: CDR1 DFQATT and CDR2 SNEGSKA (reference sequence). J was trimmed by 1 base and V by 3 bases; bases with no gene match: 11. CDR3 length: 16 amino acids. The chain's CDR3 is CSASTGVDAGNTEAFF. CDR3 in DNA: TGCAGTGCTAGTACAGGGGTCGACGCGGGGAACACTGAAGCTTTCTTT.

This clonotype occurred many times. The chain links TRBV5-1 to TRBJ1-2; D not resolved. This CDR3 spans 13 amino acids. Between the trimmed V and J ends, which lost 4 bases and 1 base, there was a span of 8 bases. The germline gives CDR1 SGHRS, CDR2 YFSETQ. The CDR3 sequence is CASSTELNYGYTF. The CDR3 region has the DNA TGCGCCAGCAGCACTGAGCTTAACTATGGCTACACCTTC.

This clonotype was detected ten times or more. The CDR3 loop reads CASRGLAGRYEQYF. The CDR3, as DNA: TGCGCCAGCAGGGGCCTAGCGGGAAGGTACGAGCAGTACTTC. The chain has TRBV5-1 and TRBJ2-7; 9 bases agree with TRBD2. Germline lookup yields CDR1 SGHRS and CDR2 YFSETQ. Trimming cost V 5 bases and J 4 bases; bases outside gene matches: 7. CDR3 length: 14 amino acids.

The chain combines TRBV7-8 with TRBJ1-2, with a weak D call TRBD1 (5 bases). The V and J ends lost 5 bases and 8 bases respectively, with 18 bases between them. This CDR3 has 14 residues. The germline V gene has CDR1 SGHVS and CDR2 FQNEAQ. The CDR3 reads CASSPSGTARGYTF. As DNA, the CDR3 is TGTGCCAGCAGCCCCAGCGGGACTGCGCGGGGCTACACCTTC.